The TCR beta chain described here comes from a study of shared clonotypes between healthy human individuals. Study summary: Three plates were used per donor for CD4 naive, three for CD4 memory, two for CD8 naive and one for CD8 memory.

TCRdb keeps only in-frame clones here, not all; method: immunoSEQ multiplex PCR. The table records approximately 720,000 clones, about 92% of them present only once. CDR3 size: 16 residues. Germline CDR1 reads MDHEN; CDR2 reads SYDVKM. V lost 5 bases, J lost 0 bases, and 6 bases stayed unmatched. Only CD45RO-negative cells positively selected for CCR7 counted as naive CD8 cells, so terminally differentiated effector memory CD45RA+ cells were excluded. Sequenced input: naive CD8+ T cells sorted from blood. The sequence came from a young man in good health. This sequence joins TRBV28 and TRBJ2-1, with 8 bases matching TRBD2. The CDR3 region is CASSAIAGSSYNEQFF. CDR3 nucleotide sequence: TGTGCCAGCAGTGCAATAGCGGGGAGCTCCTACAATGAGCAGTTCTTC.